Shown below are 12 T cell receptor beta chains from a single sample sequenced in a study of T-cell memory formation after mild COVID-19 (dated by TCRdb to the early 2020s). Library prep was done by 5' RACE. For sequencing, an Illumina NovaSeq 6000 was employed. TCRdb reworked the public reads: Q25 trimming with fastp, MiXCR clone assembly, productive beta chains retained. Merged by CDR3 protein, the rows form single entries marked with the most common genes and DNA. The sample data list some 450,000 distinct CDR3 sequences, and 20% of these were observed just once. Jointly, the top ten make up around 9.2% of the sample. Sequenced input: PBMCs or a T cell subset sorted from them (not recorded which). Receptor source: an adult woman who had mild COVID-19 (a few samples of this study predate the infection). The sample titles of this study are shuffled in the database, so cell type and time point are left out; the donor was told from shared clones.

This clonotype was counted between two and nine times. The V call is TRBV20-1, the J call TRBJ2-7, with D perhaps TRBD1 (6 bases). The CDR3 consists of 12 residues. V was pared by 7 bases and J by 0 bases, with 10 bases between. Germline CDR1 and CDR2: DFQATT and SNEGSKA (reference sequence). Here the CDR3 DNA reads TGCAGTGTTAACAGGGACTCCTACGAGCAGTACTTC. Its protein is CSVNRDSYEQYF.

This clonotype was counted ten times or more. The rearrangement links TRBV27 to TRBJ2-1; D not certain. Germline CDR1 and CDR2: MNHEY and SMNVEV (reference sequence). The CDR3 runs 12 residues. The ends were cut back, 8 bases at V and 0 bases at J, with 5 bases in the middle. This CDR3 is CASALSYNEQFF. The CDR3 nucleotides read TGTGCCAGCGCTCTCTCCTACAATGAGCAGTTCTTC.

The chain links TRBV15 to TRBJ2-5; D could derive from TRBD1 or TRBD2 (5 bases each). The length of the CDR3 is 19 residues. The V end lost 1 base, the J end lost 5 bases, and 26 bases lay between the germline ends. Germline V CDR1 and CDR2: LNHNV, YYDKDF (reference sequence). Here the CDR3 reads CATSRVSTSRGTSRETQYF. CDR3 sequence (DNA): TGTGCCACCAGCAGAGTCTCTACGTCCCGAGGGACGTCCCGGGAGACCCAGTACTTC.

This CDR3 is CASKTQQGKTGELFF. The DNA for the CDR3 is TGCGCCAGCAAAACCCAGCAGGGGAAGACCGGGGAGCTGTTTTTT. J is TRBJ2-2 and V is TRBV4-1, with a tentative D call TRBD1 (6 bases). Per the germline V gene, CDR1 is MGHRA and CDR2 is YSYEKL. The CDR3 is 15 amino acids. V dropped 7 bases and J dropped 5 bases, with 17 bases sitting between them.

The genes are TRBV12-3 or TRBV12-4 and TRBJ1-5; 9 nucleotides agree with TRBD1. The junction had 9 bases not matched to a gene; V was cut back by 5 bases and J by 4 bases. The CDR3 contains 16 residues. CDR3 protein: CASSPGQGKGNQPQHF. The DNA for the CDR3 is TGTGCCAGCAGTCCCGGACAGGGGAAGGGGAATCAGCCCCAGCATTTT.

V usage is TRBV5-1 and J usage is TRBJ2-1; D perhaps matches TRBD2 (6 bases). V gave up 3 bases and J gave up 8 bases, with 18 bases separating them. This CDR3 is 15 amino acids long. The germline CDR1 and CDR2 sequences are SGHRS and YFSETQ. CDR3 nucleotide sequence: TGCGCCAGCAGCTCCAATTTGGGGGGATTTGATGAGCAGTTCTTC. This encodes CASSSNLGGFDEQFF.

This chain connects TRBV7-3 to TRBJ2-7; the match to TRBD1 covers 7 bases. CDR1 is SGHTA, CDR2 FQGTGA, per germline. This CDR3 comprises 14 residues. Germline trimming cut 3 bases from V and 6 bases from J; bases unmatched to any gene: 8. The CDR3 region has the DNA TGTGCCAGCAGCTTTCTAGGGGGCTGGTCCGAGCAGTACTTC. Translating it yields CASSFLGGWSEQYF. Based on the CDR3 plus reference TRBV7-3 and TRBJ2-7, the full variable domain is GAGVSQTPSNKVTEKGKYVELRCDPISGHTALYWYRQSLGQGPEFLIYFQGTGAADDSGLPNDRFFAVRPEGSVSTLKIQRTERGDSAVYLCASSFLGGWSEQYFGPGTRLTVT.

This chain uses TRBV3-1 with TRBJ2-7; no clear D gene. The germline gives CDR1 LGHDT, CDR2 YNNKEL (reference sequence). V dropped 0 bases and J dropped 0 bases, with 9 bases sitting between them. This CDR3 is 15 amino acids long. The DNA for the CDR3 is TGTGCCAGCAGCCAAGAAGAGGTTAGCTCCTACGAGCAGTACTTC. Its protein product is CASSQEEVSSYEQYF.

The sample holds a few counts of this clonotype. J is TRBJ1-1 and V is TRBV12-3 or TRBV12-4, with 7 bases identical to TRBD1. Trimming removed 6 bases from V and 4 bases from J; junction bases left unmatched: 8. The CDR3 spans 14 residues. The CDR3 sequence: CASRKQGFGTEAFF. DNA for the CDR3: TGTGCCAGCAGAAAACAGGGGTTTGGCACTGAAGCTTTCTTT.

The chain recombines TRBV6-5 with TRBJ1-6, with TRBD1 matching 10 bases. V was pared by 6 bases and J by 10 bases, with 3 bases of the junction left unmatched. Germline assignment: CDR1 MNHEY and CDR2 SVGAGI. This CDR3 is built from 13 residues. DNA of the CDR3: TGTGCCAGCAGACCGGGACAGGGGTCACCCCTCCACTTT. Protein: CASRPGQGSPLHF.

This clonotype was observed a few times. This chain connects TRBV5-1 to TRBJ1-1; 7 bases are shared with TRBD1. The CDR3 runs 13 residues. Trimming removed 4 bases from V and 5 bases from J; junction bases left unmatched: 5. Germline CDR1 SGHRS, CDR2 YFSETQ. The CDR3 coding sequence is TGCGCCAGCAGCCGACAGGGAGAAACTGAAGCTTTCTTT. Translation: CASSRQGETEAFF.

The table lists this clonotype with many counts. V usage is TRBV30 and J usage is TRBJ2-1; TRBD2 aligns across 12 bases. The CDR3 loop spans 17 amino acids. Germline V CDR1 and CDR2: GTSNPN, SVGIG (reference sequence). The trim removed 3 bases at V and 3 bases at J, leaving 9 bases unmatched. CDR3 nucleotides: TGTGCCTGGAGACTTAAAACTAGCGGGAGGTACTACAATGAGCAGTTCTTC. Protein sequence: CAWRLKTSGRYYNEQFF.